This TCR beta chain was profiled in a study of blood T cell repertoires in COVID-19. Germline CDR1 reads SGHRS; CDR2 reads YFSETQ. The ends lost 1 base at V and 9 bases at J; junction bases unmatched: 8. The CDR3 totals 15 residues. TCRdb keeps only in-frame clones here, not all; method: immunoSEQ multiplex PCR. The table has roughly 100,000 clones, approximately 85% seen once. The chain employs TRBV5-1 and TRBJ2-1; 9 nucleotides match TRBD2. The TCR originated in a man aged 55 to 69 with acute or convalescent COVID-19. Sequenced input: peripheral blood. CDR3 sequence (DNA): TGCGCCAGCAGCTTGTATGCGGGAGGGCCTATTGAGCAGTTCTTC. Translating it yields CASSLYAGGPIEQFF.